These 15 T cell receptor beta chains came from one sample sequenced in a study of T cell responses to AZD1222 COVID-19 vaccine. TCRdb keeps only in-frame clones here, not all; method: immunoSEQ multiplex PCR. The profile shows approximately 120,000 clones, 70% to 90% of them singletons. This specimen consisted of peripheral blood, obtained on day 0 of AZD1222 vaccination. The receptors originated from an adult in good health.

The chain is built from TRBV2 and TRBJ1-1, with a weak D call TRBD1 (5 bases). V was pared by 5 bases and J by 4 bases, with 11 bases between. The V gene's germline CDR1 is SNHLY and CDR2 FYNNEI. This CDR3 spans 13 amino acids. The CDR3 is CASSFGGSTEAFF. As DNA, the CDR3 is TGTGCCAGCAGTTTCGGGGGGAGCACTGAAGCTTTCTTT.

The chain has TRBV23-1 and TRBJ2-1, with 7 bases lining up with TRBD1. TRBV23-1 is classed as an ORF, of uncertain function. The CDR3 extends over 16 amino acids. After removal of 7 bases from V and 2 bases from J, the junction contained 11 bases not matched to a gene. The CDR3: CASIETGTETYNEQFF. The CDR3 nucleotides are TGCGCCAGCATAGAAACCGGGACAGAGACCTACAATGAGCAGTTCTTC.

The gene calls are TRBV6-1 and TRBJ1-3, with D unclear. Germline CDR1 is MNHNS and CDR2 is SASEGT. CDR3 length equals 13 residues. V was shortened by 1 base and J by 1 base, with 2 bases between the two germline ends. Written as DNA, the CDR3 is TGTGCCAGCAGTGAAGGATCTGGAAACACCATATATTTT. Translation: CASSEGSGNTIYF.

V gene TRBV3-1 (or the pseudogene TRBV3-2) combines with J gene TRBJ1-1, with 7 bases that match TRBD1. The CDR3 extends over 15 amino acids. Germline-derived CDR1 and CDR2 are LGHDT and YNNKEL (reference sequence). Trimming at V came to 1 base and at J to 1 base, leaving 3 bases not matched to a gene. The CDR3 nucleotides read TGTGCCAGCAGCCAAGGGGGACAGCCGAACACTGAAGCTTTCTTT. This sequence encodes CASSQGGQPNTEAFF.

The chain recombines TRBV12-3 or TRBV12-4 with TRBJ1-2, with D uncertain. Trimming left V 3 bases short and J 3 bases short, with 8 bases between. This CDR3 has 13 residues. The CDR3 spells CASSLNAYYGYTF. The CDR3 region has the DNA TGTGCCAGCAGTTTGAACGCCTACTATGGCTACACCTTC.

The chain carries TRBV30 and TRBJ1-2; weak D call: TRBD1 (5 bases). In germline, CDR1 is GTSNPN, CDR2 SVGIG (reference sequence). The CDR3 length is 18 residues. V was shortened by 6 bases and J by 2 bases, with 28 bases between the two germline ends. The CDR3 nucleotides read TGTGCCTGCCAGACCTCCGTGGGACGCCTAAAAGGCAACTATGGCTACACCTTC. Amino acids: CACQTSVGRLKGNYGYTF.

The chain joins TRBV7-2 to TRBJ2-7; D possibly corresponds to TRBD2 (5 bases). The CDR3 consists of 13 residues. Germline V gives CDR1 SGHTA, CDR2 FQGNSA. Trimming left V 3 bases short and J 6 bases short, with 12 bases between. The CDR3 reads CASSFVGSAEQYV. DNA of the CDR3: TGTGCCAGCAGCTTTGTTGGTAGCGCCGAGCAGTACGTC.

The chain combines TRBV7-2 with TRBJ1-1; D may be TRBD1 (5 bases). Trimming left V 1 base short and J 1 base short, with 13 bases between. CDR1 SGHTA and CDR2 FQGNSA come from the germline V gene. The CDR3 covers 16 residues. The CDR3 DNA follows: TGTGCCAGCAGCTTAGAGTTTTTTGACAGGAACACTGAAGCTTTCTTT. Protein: CASSLEFFDRNTEAFF.

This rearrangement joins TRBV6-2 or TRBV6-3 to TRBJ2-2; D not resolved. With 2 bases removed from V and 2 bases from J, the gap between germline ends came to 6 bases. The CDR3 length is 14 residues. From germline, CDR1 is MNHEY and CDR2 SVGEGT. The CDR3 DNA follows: TGTGCCAGCAGTTACCCCGACAACACCGGGGAGCTGTTTTTT. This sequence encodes CASSYPDNTGELFF.

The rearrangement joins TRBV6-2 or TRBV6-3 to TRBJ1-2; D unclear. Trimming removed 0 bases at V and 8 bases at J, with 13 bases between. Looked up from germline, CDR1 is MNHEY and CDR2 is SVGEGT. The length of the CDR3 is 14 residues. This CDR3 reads CASSYSSPVKGYTF. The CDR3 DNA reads TGTGCCAGCAGTTACTCCAGCCCGGTGAAGGGCTACACCTTC.

Written as DNA, the CDR3 is TGCGCCAGCAGCCAAGACGACAGGGGTAATGAAAAACTGTTTTTT. The encoded protein is CASSQDDRGNEKLFF. This chain joins TRBV4-1 and TRBJ1-4; 8 bases match TRBD1. Germline V gives CDR1 MGHRA, CDR2 YSYEKL. This CDR3 spans 15 amino acids. J gave up 4 bases and V 0 bases, and 1 base lay outside the gene matches.

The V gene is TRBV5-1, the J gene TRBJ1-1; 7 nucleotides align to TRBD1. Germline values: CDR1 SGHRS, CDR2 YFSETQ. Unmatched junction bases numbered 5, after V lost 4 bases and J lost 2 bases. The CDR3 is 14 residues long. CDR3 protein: CASSTGQANTEAFF. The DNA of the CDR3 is TGCGCCAGCAGCACAGGACAGGCTAACACTGAAGCTTTCTTT.

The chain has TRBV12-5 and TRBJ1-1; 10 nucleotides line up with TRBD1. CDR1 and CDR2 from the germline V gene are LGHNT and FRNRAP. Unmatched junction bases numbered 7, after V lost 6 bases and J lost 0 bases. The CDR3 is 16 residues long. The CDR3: CASGPRTGGLNTEAFF. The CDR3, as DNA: TGTGCTAGTGGCCCTCGGACAGGGGGTTTGAACACTGAAGCTTTCTTT.

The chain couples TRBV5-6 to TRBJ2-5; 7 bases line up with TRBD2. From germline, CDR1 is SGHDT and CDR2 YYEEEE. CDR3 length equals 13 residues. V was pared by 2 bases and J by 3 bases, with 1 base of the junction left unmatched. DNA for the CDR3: TGTGCCAGCAGCTTAACTAGCGAAGAGACCCAGTACTTC. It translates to CASSLTSEETQYF.

This CDR3 is CASSALRDGPYGYTF. CDR3 nucleotide sequence: TGTGCCAGCAGCGCCCTTCGTGACGGCCCATATGGCTACACCTTC. The chain links TRBV9 to TRBJ1-2, with unresolved D. The CDR3 extends over 15 amino acids. The ends were cut back, 3 bases at V and 5 bases at J, with 17 bases in the middle. Germline loops: CDR1 SGDLS, CDR2 YYNGEE.